These 2 T cell receptor beta chains were sequenced from one sample in a study of a mutant IDH1 vaccine in newly diagnosed glioma. Time point meaning: week 35, safety follow-up. Vaccine doses each comprised 300 ug of mutant IDH1 20-mer peptide, with topical imiquimod. What these receptors recognize is not known. Using immunoSEQ multiplex PCR, the repertoire was profiled, and TCRdb retains in-frame clones only, with some absent. The repertoire consists of approximately 61,000 clones, with roughly 80% occurring once and the leading ten covering around 5%. The specimen comprised PBMCs, sampled from a glioma patient whose treatment included an IDH1 peptide vaccine. The receptors here all came from a man aged 35 to 55 with glioma.

The rearrangement uses TRBV10-3 and TRBJ2-7; 12 nucleotides agree with TRBD1. V gave up 3 bases and J gave up 2 bases; unmatched junction bases: 17. The CDR3 sequence is 20 residues long. Germline-derived CDR1 and CDR2 are ENHRY and SYGVKD. This CDR3 reads CAISDPPGQGARIKPYEQYF. CDR3 nucleotide sequence: TGTGCCATCAGTGATCCCCCGGGACAGGGGGCCCGTATAAAACCCTACGAGCAGTACTTC.

The chain carries TRBV7-9 and TRBJ2-1; D might be TRBD2 (6 bases). The V gene lost 4 bases and the J gene lost 10 bases, with 8 bases spanning the gap. Germline V gene data show CDR1 as SEHNR and CDR2 as FQNEAQ (reference sequence). The CDR3 consists of 11 residues. CDR3: CASSSREEQFF. The CDR3 nucleotides read TGTGCCAGCAGCTCACGGGAGGAGCAGTTCTTC.